Below, 26 T cell receptor beta chains from the same sample are listed, as sequenced in a study of CD8 T cells in Susac syndrome. The authors reverse transcribed roughly 0.5 to 1 ug RNA with random hexamers. In TCRdb, the immunoSEQ multiplex PCR reads were re-called with MiXCR into one record per CDR3 protein. Of about 180,000 distinct CDR3 sequences listed, about 94% are singletons. Sequencing input: CD4+ T cells from PBMCs. These receptors came from a human donor with multiple sclerosis.

This chain connects TRBV5-1 to TRBJ2-5, with 8 bases matching TRBD2. J gave up 1 base and V 7 bases, and 6 bases lay outside the gene matches. The CDR3 extends over 14 amino acids. Germline loops: CDR1 SGHRS, CDR2 YFSETQ. This CDR3 reads CASGTGGSQETQYF. The DNA of the CDR3 is TGCGCCAGCGGTACGGGGGGGAGCCAAGAGACCCAGTACTTC. The full variable domain, with the rest looked up from reference TRBV5-1 and TRBJ2-5, is KAGVTQTPRYLIKTRGQQVTLSCSPISGHRSVSWYQQTPGQGLQFLFEYFSETQRNKGNFPGRFSGRQFSNSRSEMNVSTLELGDSALYLCASGTGGSQETQYFGPGTRLLVL.

CDR3 bases: TGCGCCAGCAGCTTGGACGCGGGGGGATTCTACGAGCAGTACTTC. Amino acid sequence: CASSLDAGGFYEQYF. This chain links TRBV5-1 with TRBJ2-7; 8 nucleotides agree with TRBD2. The junction had 5 bases not matched to a gene; V was cut back by 0 bases and J by 3 bases. This CDR3 spans 15 amino acids. Germline CDR1 and CDR2: SGHRS and YFSETQ.

V usage is TRBV20-1 and J usage is TRBJ1-2; 10 nucleotides line up with TRBD1. The ends lost 6 bases at V and 8 bases at J; junction bases unmatched: 9. The CDR3 has 13 residues. CDR1 is DFQATT and CDR2 is SNEGSKA in the germline V gene (reference sequence). The DNA for the CDR3 is TGCAGTGCCCGCAGACAGGGGGCGGACGGCTACACCTTC. Translation gives CSARRQGADGYTF.

The chain recombines TRBV7-9 with TRBJ1-2; D unclear. The CDR3 contains 13 residues. Germline V lookup: CDR1 SEHNR, CDR2 FQNEAQ (reference sequence). V shed 5 bases and J shed 8 bases, with 15 bases lying between them. The chain's CDR3 is CASSPLNIGGYTF. The DNA of the CDR3 is TGTGCCAGCAGCCCACTCAACATCGGGGGCTACACCTTC.

The V and J genes are TRBV3-1 and TRBJ2-2; the match to TRBD2 covers 8 bases. Looked up from germline, CDR1 is LGHDT and CDR2 is YNNKEL (reference sequence). Germline trimming cut 4 bases from V and 6 bases from J; bases unmatched to any gene: 10. The CDR3 contains 16 residues. CDR3 region: CASSRISGGSAGELFF. The CDR3 DNA reads TGTGCCAGCAGCCGGATAAGCGGGGGCTCGGCCGGGGAGCTGTTTTTT. Full variable domain (outside the CDR3, taken from reference TRBV3-1 and TRBJ2-2): DTAVSQTPKYLVTQMGNDKSIKCEQNLGHDTMYWYKQDSKKFLKIMFSYNNKELIINETVPNRFSPKSPDKAHLNLHINSLELGDSAVYFCASSRISGGSAGELFFGEGSRLTVL.

This clonotype was seen once. The chain combines TRBV3-1 with TRBJ1-4; D not certain. The V end lost 1 base, the J end lost 6 bases, and 15 bases lay between the germline ends. Germline CDR1 and CDR2: LGHDT and YNNKEL (reference sequence). This CDR3 is built from 16 residues. The CDR3 here is CASSQGVSGGYEKLFF. In nucleotides, the CDR3 is TGTGCCAGCAGCCAAGGAGTGTCAGGCGGGTATGAAAAACTGTTTTTT.

This CDR3 is CASSSPPGGAGANVLTF. The CDR3 DNA is TGTGCCAGCAGCTCGCCACCGGGGGGCGCTGGGGCCAACGTCCTGACTTTC. This chain uses TRBV21-1 with TRBJ2-6; the table's TRBD1 call for D was not verified on the DNA. TRBV21-1 is a pseudogene locus. CDR3 size: 17 residues.

The gene calls are TRBV20-1 and TRBJ2-3; D is uncertain. The CDR3 is 14 amino acids. Trimming took 0 bases from V and 1 from J, leaving 8 bases between them. Germline assignment: CDR1 DFQATT and CDR2 SNEGSKA (reference sequence). The CDR3 region has the DNA TGCAGTGCTAGAGATTCATCGCGCACAGATACGCAGTATTTT. It specifies CSARDSSRTDTQYF.

V and J are TRBV20-1 and TRBJ1-2; tentative D call: TRBD1 (5 bases). The germline V and J ends were trimmed by 2 bases and 8 bases, with 12 bases remaining between them. CDR1 and CDR2 from the germline V gene are DFQATT and SNEGSKA (reference sequence). There are 12 residues in the CDR3. The CDR3 loop reads CSARQEPGGYTF. CDR3 nucleotides: TGCAGTGCTAGACAGGAACCAGGGGGCTACACCTTC.

This clonotype was picked up one time. This sequence joins TRBV9 and TRBJ1-1; no clear D gene. V lost 0 bases, J lost 3 bases, and 9 bases lay in between. The germline CDR1 and CDR2 sequences are SGDLS and YYNGEE. CDR3 length: 14 residues. Here the CDR3 reads CASSVAGDDTEAFF. CDR3 coding DNA: TGTGCCAGCAGCGTAGCCGGTGACGACACTGAAGCTTTCTTT.

This rearrangement joins TRBV4-1 to TRBJ2-1; 14 bases are shared with TRBD2. The V gene end was trimmed by 3 bases and the J gene end by 7 bases; junction bases not matched to a gene: 8. This CDR3 is built from 17 residues. Per the germline V gene, CDR1 is MGHRA and CDR2 is YSYEKL. The CDR3: CASSHLATSGGGNEQFF. The CDR3 nucleotides are TGCGCCAGCAGCCACCTAGCGACTAGCGGGGGGGGGAATGAGCAGTTCTTC.

This clonotype was seen once. The chain links TRBV23-1 to TRBJ1-5, with TRBD1 matching over 8 bases. TRBV23-1 counts as an open reading frame of uncertain function. CDR3 length equals 16 residues. V shed 4 bases and J 5 bases; nucleotides not matched to a gene: 10. The CDR3 coding sequence is TGCGCCAGCAGTCGCCAGGACAGGGAGAAGCATCAGCCCCAGCATTTT. Translating it yields CASSRQDREKHQPQHF.

The chain employs TRBV27 and TRBJ2-1, with D perhaps TRBD1 (5 bases). Trimming cost V 3 bases and J 3 bases, with 15 bases left between them. Per germline, CDR1 MNHEY and CDR2 SMNVEV (reference sequence). CDR3 length: 16 amino acids. CDR3 region: CASSFRITQGYNEQFF. The DNA for the CDR3 is TGTGCCAGCAGTTTTAGGATAACGCAGGGCTACAATGAGCAGTTCTTC.

The chain carries TRBV7-9 and TRBJ1-1; D gene ambiguous. V lost 1 base and J 5 bases, leaving 5 bases between the germline ends. Looked up from germline, CDR1 is SEHNR and CDR2 is FQNEAQ (reference sequence). The CDR3 consists of 12 residues. DNA of the CDR3: TGTGCCAGCAGCTTAGTCTGGACTGAAGCTTTCTTT. This codes for CASSLVWTEAFF.

The rearrangement joins TRBV3-1 to TRBJ2-4; TRBD1 matches 7 bases. The CDR3 runs to 16 residues. Germline loops: CDR1 LGHDT, CDR2 YNNKEL (reference sequence). V lost 3 bases to trimming and J lost 0 bases; unmatched junction nucleotides: 5. CDR3 nucleotides: TGTGCCAGCAGCCAGGGGACAGTTCTAGCCAAAAACATTCAGTACTTC. Its protein product is CASSQGTVLAKNIQYF. Full variable domain (missing parts from reference TRBV3-1 and TRBJ2-4): DTAVSQTPKYLVTQMGNDKSIKCEQNLGHDTMYWYKQDSKKFLKIMFSYNNKELIINETVPNRFSPKSPDKAHLNLHINSLELGDSAVYFCASSQGTVLAKNIQYFGAGTRLSVL.

The chain recombines TRBV29-1 with TRBJ1-3; a possible D gene is TRBD1 (6 bases). The CDR3 covers 14 residues. The germline V gene encodes CDR1 SQVTM and CDR2 ANQGSEA. Trimming removed 5 bases at V and 0 bases at J, with 11 bases between. The DNA for the CDR3 is TGCAGCGTTTCCGACAGGTTCTCTGGAAACACCATATATTTT. This codes for CSVSDRFSGNTIYF.

The gene calls are TRBV5-1 and TRBJ1-4, with TRBD1 as a possible D gene (6 bases). CDR3 length equals 15 residues. Germline CDR1 is SGHRS and CDR2 is YFSETQ. The V and J ends lost 2 bases and 6 bases respectively, with 14 bases between them. CDR3 in amino acids: CASSFAGAYDEKLFF. Here the CDR3 DNA reads TGCGCCAGCAGCTTTGCGGGGGCCTACGATGAAAAACTGTTTTTT.

The rearrangement uses TRBV28 and TRBJ2-1, with D unclear. The CDR3 has 12 residues. Deletions cut 2 bases from V and 4 bases from J, with 3 bases between. CDR1 MDHEN and CDR2 SYDVKM come from the germline V gene. The DNA for the CDR3 is TGTGCCAGCAGTTTAACGTACAATGAGCAGTTCTTC. Translating gives CASSLTYNEQFF.

CDR3 sequence reads: CASSSLGTLGTIYF. CDR3 nucleotides: TGTGCCAGCTCCTCGTTGGGAACCCTGGGCACCATATATTTT. V gene TRBV28 combines with J gene TRBJ1-3; D call uncertain. The V end lost 8 bases, the J end lost 9 bases, and 20 bases lay between the germline ends. This CDR3 is 14 amino acids long. In germline, CDR1 is MDHEN, CDR2 SYDVKM.

The V gene is TRBV6-2 or TRBV6-3, the J gene TRBJ1-2; D call uncertain. V lost 2 bases and J lost 6, with 10 bases in between. CDR3 length equals 13 residues. Germline CDR1 MNHEY, CDR2 SVGEGT. The CDR3: CASSYQVYHGYTF. CDR3 coding DNA: TGTGCCAGCAGTTACCAGGTTTACCATGGCTACACCTTC.

V usage is TRBV9 and J usage is TRBJ1-6, with D perhaps matching TRBD1 (6 bases). The CDR3 extends over 14 amino acids. Germline V CDR1 and CDR2: SGDLS, YYNGEE. Trimming shortened V by 0 bases and J by 10 bases, and 11 bases separated the two germline ends. Here the CDR3 DNA reads TGTGCCAGCAGCGTAGCAGGGGATAGGTCACCCCTCCACTTT. It translates to CASSVAGDRSPLHF.

The chain recombines TRBV19 with TRBJ1-1; D is possibly TRBD1 (6 bases). The V end was cut by 3 bases, the J end by 5 bases, with 10 bases between. Germline-derived CDR1 and CDR2 are LNHDA and SQIVND (reference sequence). The CDR3 runs to 13 residues. The chain's CDR3 is CASSISRGTEAFF. CDR3 DNA: TGTGCCAGTAGTATCTCCAGGGGAACTGAAGCTTTCTTT.

The J gene is TRBJ2-7, the V gene TRBV30, with a tentative D call TRBD1 (6 bases). Germline CDR1 is GTSNPN and CDR2 is SVGIG (reference sequence). Trimming stripped 5 bases from V and 2 bases from J, with 10 bases between. The CDR3 extends over 12 amino acids. The CDR3 region has the DNA TGTGCCTGGGACAGGTTCCCCTACGAGCAGTACTTC. This encodes CAWDRFPYEQYF.

The chain recombines TRBV10-3 with TRBJ2-5; D is uncertain. The CDR3 sequence is 12 residues long. Trimming took off 6 bases at V and 2 bases at J, with 7 bases between the two ends. Germline values: CDR1 ENHRY, CDR2 SYGVKD. DNA of the CDR3: TGTGCCATCAGGGACCTACAAGAGACCCAGTACTTC. Residues: CAIRDLQETQYF.

The V call is TRBV9, the J call TRBJ2-3, with 10 nucleotides matching TRBD1. This CDR3 spans 17 amino acids. CDR1 is SGDLS, CDR2 YYNGEE, per germline. The V and J ends lost 3 bases and 0 bases, in that order; junction bases with no gene match: 7. The CDR3 nucleotides read TGTGCCAGCAGCGCGAGGACAGGGGGGACTAGCACAGATACGCAGTATTTT. As protein: CASSARTGGTSTDTQYF.

This sequence joins TRBV15 and TRBJ1-2; D is unclear. Germline CDR1 LNHNV, CDR2 YYDKDF (reference sequence). This CDR3 is built from 12 residues. V was trimmed by 5 bases and J by 5 bases, leaving 9 bases between them. CDR3 in amino acids: CATSPGVYGYTF. CDR3 bases: TGTGCCACCAGCCCTGGAGTTTATGGCTACACCTTC.